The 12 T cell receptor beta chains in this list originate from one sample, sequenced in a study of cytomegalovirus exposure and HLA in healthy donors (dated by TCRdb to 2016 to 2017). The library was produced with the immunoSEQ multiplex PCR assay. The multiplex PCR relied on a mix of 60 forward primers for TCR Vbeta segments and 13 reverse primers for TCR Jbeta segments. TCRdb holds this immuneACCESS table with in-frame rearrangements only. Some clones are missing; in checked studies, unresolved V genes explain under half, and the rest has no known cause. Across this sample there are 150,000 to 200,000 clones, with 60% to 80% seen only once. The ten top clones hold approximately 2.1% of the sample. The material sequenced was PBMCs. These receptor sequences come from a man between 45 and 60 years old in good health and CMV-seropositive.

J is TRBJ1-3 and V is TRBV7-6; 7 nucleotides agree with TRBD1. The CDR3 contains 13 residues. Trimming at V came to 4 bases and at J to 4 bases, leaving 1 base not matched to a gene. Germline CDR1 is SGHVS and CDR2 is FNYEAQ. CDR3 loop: CASSSGQGNTIYF. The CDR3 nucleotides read TGTGCCAGCAGCTCGGGACAGGGAAACACCATATATTTT. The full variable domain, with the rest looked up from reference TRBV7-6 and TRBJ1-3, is GAGVSQSPRYKVTKRGQDVALRCDPISGHVSLYWYRQALGQGPEFLTYFNYEAQQDKSGLPNDRFSAERPEGSISTLTIQRTEQRDSAMYRCASSSGQGNTIYFGEGSWLTVV.

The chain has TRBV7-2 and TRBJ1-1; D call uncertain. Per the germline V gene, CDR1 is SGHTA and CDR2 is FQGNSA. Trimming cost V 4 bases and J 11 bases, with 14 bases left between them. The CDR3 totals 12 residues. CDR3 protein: CASSSPPGVAFF. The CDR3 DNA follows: TGTGCCAGCAGCTCCCCCCCCGGGGTCGCTTTCTTT.

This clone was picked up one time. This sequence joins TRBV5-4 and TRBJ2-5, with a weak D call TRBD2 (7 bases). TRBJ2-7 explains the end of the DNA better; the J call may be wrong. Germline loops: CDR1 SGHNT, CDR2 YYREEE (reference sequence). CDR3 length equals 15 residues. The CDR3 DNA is TGTGCCAGCGAGCTATCGGGGGGCGAGAAATCCGAGCAGTACTTC. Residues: CASELSGGEKSEQYF.

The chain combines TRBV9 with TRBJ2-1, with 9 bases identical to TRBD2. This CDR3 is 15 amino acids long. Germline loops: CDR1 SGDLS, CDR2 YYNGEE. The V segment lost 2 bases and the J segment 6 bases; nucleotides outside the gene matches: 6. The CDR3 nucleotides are TGTGCCAGCAGCGTTACCGGGACTAGCCGCAATGAGCAGTTCTTC. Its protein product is CASSVTGTSRNEQFF.

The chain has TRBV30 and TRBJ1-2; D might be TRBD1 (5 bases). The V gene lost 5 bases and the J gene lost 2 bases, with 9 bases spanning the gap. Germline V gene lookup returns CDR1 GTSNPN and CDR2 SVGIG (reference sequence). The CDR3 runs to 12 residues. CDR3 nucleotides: TGTGCCTGGGAGACAGAGAACTATGGCTACACCTTC. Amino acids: CAWETENYGYTF.

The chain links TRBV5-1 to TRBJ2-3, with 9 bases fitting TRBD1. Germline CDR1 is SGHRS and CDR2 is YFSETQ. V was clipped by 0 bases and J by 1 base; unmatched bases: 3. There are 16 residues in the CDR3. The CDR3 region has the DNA TGCGCCAGCAGCTTGGAGGGACAGGGCCGCACAGATACGCAGTATTTT. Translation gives CASSLEGQGRTDTQYF.

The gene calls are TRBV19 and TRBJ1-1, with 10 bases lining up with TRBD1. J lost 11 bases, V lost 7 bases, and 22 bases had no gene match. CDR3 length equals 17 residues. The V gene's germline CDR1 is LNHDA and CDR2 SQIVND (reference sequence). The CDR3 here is CASTTLGRGQGSEKAFF. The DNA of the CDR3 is TGTGCCAGTACCACACTCGGGCGGGGACAGGGGTCCGAGAAGGCTTTCTTT. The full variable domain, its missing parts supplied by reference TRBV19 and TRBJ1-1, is DGGITQSPKYLFRKEGQNVTLSCEQNLNHDAMYWYRQDPGQGLRLIYYSQIVNDFQKGDIAEGYSVSREKKESFPLTVTSAQKNPTAFYLCASTTLGRGQGSEKAFFGQGTRLTVV.

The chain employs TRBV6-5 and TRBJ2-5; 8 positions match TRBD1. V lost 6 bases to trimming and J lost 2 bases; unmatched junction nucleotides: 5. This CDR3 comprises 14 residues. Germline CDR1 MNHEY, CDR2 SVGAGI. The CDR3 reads CASREQGGQETQYF. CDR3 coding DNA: TGTGCCAGCAGAGAACAGGGGGGACAAGAGACCCAGTACTTC.

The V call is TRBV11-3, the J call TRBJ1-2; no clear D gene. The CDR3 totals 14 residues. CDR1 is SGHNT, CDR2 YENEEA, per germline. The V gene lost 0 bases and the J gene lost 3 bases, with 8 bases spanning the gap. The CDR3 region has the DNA TGTGCCAGCAGCTTAGACGCAGGTTACTATGGCTACACCTTC. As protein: CASSLDAGYYGYTF.

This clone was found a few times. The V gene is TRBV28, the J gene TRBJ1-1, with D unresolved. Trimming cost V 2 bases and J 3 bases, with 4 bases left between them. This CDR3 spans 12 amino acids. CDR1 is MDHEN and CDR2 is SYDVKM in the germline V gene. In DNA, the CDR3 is TGTGCCAGCAGTTTACCTTACACTGAAGCTTTCTTT. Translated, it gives CASSLPYTEAFF.

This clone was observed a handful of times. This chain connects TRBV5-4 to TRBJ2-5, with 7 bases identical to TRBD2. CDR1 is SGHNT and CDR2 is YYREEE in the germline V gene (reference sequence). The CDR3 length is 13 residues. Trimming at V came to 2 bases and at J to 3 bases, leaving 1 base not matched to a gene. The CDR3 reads CASSLREEETQYF. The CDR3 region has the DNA TGTGCCAGCAGCTTACGGGAGGAAGAGACCCAGTACTTC. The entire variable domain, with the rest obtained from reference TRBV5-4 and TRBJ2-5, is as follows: ETGVTQSPTHLIKTRGQQVTLRCSSQSGHNTVSWYQQALGQGPQFIFQYYREEENGRGNFPPRFSGLQFPNYSSELNVNALELDDSALYLCASSLREEETQYFGPGTRLLVL.

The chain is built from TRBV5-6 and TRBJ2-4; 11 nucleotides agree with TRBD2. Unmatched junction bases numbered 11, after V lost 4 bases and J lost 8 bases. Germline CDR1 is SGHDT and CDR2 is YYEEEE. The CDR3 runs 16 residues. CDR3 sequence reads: CASSGITSGGADIQYF. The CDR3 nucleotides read TGTGCCAGCAGCGGAATTACTAGCGGGGGCGCAGACATTCAGTACTTC.